This TCR beta chain was found in a study of post-analysis software for immune sequencing data. Study as a whole: The study covered relapsing-remitting, secondary progressive and progressive-relapsing courses of multiple sclerosis.

Overall study results and limits: With F measure, samples from one preparation batch clustered together strongly. Patients used a handful of TRBV segments, including TRBV5-6, TRBV5-1 and TRBV20-1, more often than controls. Controls had significantly higher normalized Chao1 diversity than multiple sclerosis patients.

This clonotype has more than one count but fewer than ten. Its antigen is unknown. Unique molecular identifiers were present in the TCR beta cDNA libraries. Once roughly 0.9 to 10 million T cells were used, hundreds of thousands of cDNA molecules resulted. TCRdb used MiXCR to reprocess the PCR reads, holding one entry per CDR3 protein. Among about 820,000 distinct CDR3 sequences listed, approximately 50% were seen once. CDR3 length: 14 amino acids. Per the germline V gene, CDR1 is SQVTM and CDR2 is ANQGSEA. J was trimmed by 5 bases and V by 6 bases; bases with no gene match: 11. The sequencing sample was made of blood. The clonotype was recovered from a girl between 10 and 17 years old with multiple sclerosis. This rearrangement joins TRBV29-1 to TRBJ2-5, with 8 bases identical to TRBD2. The chain's CDR3 is CSVYAGGGGETQYF. Here the CDR3 DNA reads TGCAGCGTGTACGCGGGGGGCGGGGGTGAGACCCAGTACTTC.